The present T cell receptor beta chain was sequenced within a study of T cell responses to AZD1222 COVID-19 vaccine. Regarding this clone: Its antigen remains unknown.

Points from the study as a whole: Donors, mostly white British, included more females; clonal diversity was possibly underestimated. Within unmutated variant regions lay the reported targets of nearly half of spike-specific TCRs. After the peak T cell response, and only then, were repertoires sampled.

The assay was immunoSEQ multiplex PCR, and TCRdb's table has in-frame clones only and misses some. The repertoire has 120,000 or so clones, nearly 90% of them found once; the top ten carry 3.5% to 5%. The sample consisted of peripheral blood, taken on day 0 of AZD1222 vaccination. The sequence derives from an adult in good health.

For the CDR3, the DNA is TGTGCCAGCAGCTCCCTTCCGGGGATCACAGATACGCAGTATTTT. Residues: CASSSLPGITDTQYF. The chain couples TRBV7-6 to TRBJ2-3, with D possibly TRBD2 on 5 matching bases. The CDR3 covers 15 residues. CDR1 SGHVS and CDR2 FNYEAQ come from the germline V gene. The V end was cut by 4 bases, the J end by 2 bases, with 13 bases between.